The sequence of this TCR beta chain was determined in a study of shared clonotypes between healthy human individuals. The table came from immunoSEQ multiplex PCR; TCRdb's copy has only in-frame clones and leaves some out. The table shows 2 million to 3 million clones, with approximately 93% occurring only once. Specimen: naive CD4+ T cells from PBMCs. This sample's subset: CD45RA+ positively selected. The sequence derives from a man younger than 30 in good health. Some clones in this sample may be carry-over from other donors' samples.

This chain's CDR3 is CATSSKLGTVSSYEQYF. The CDR3 DNA reads TGTGCCACCAGCAGCAAATTGGGGACCGTGAGCTCCTACGAGCAGTACTTC. This chain uses TRBV15 with TRBJ2-7; TRBD1 or TRBD2 may be the D gene (5 bases each). V was clipped by 3 bases and J by 0 bases, with 18 bases between them. This CDR3 is 17 amino acids long. CDR1 and CDR2 from the germline V gene are LNHNV and YYDKDF (reference sequence).